Sequencing of this T cell receptor beta chain was carried out in a study of human T cells and chemical hapten exposure. Concerning this clonotype itself: Its antigen is unidentified.

Specified time point: patch test 1, 2 weeks after DPC sensitization. Described treatment: therapeutic diphenylcyclopropenone sensitization with weekly scalp DPC. Sample donors consisted of patients with alopecia, aged 18 to 70 years, who were suitable for DPC. Unique molecular identifiers were attached to individual cDNA molecules within the library. One entry per CDR3 protein, called by TCRdb with MiXCR from the RACE reads. The sample consists of about 49,000 distinct CDR3 sequences, around a tenth of them appearing once. General study points: Counts of TCRs above 1 in 1000 frequency stayed unchanged with DPC sensitization.

With 1 base removed from V and 6 bases from J, the gap between germline ends came to 10 bases. This CDR3 region has 14 residues. Germline V gene data show CDR1 as LGHDT and CDR2 as YNNKEL (reference sequence). The sequencing here drew on whole blood, taken in connection with sensitization to the hapten diphenylcyclopropenone (DPC). The TCR sequence derives from a woman in her fifties or sixties with alopecia areata. Some clones in this sample may be carry-over from other donors' samples. The J gene is TRBJ2-1, the V gene TRBV3-1, with unresolved D. The CDR3 sequence: CASSQVASLNEQFF. Written as DNA, the CDR3 is TGTGCCAGCAGCCAAGTTGCCTCCCTCAATGAGCAGTTCTTC.